The clone carrying this T cell receptor beta chain was detected only a few times. Its antigen is not known. Trimming took 6 bases from V and 4 from J, leaving 18 bases between them. Germline CDR1 is SGHVS and CDR2 is FQNEAQ. CDR3 length equals 15 residues. Generation of TCR beta libraries employed quantitative 5'-RACE incorporating molecular barcodes. A single record per CDR3 protein comes from TCRdb applying MiXCR to the 5' RACE reads. The profile shows 750,000 to 850,000 distinct CDR3 sequences, approximately 12% of them singletons. The record originates from a study of CD8 T cells in ankylosing spondylitis. The study's findings and limits: It was reported that disease-linked clones were significantly enriched in matched ankylosing spondylitis synovial fluid. Ankylosing spondylitis blood appeared to carry a characteristic TCR beta motif of roughly 8 highly homologous variants.

This TCR derives from a male donor with ankylosing spondylitis. What was sequenced was blood, either unsorted or a sorted T cell fraction (not recorded which). V and J are TRBV7-8 and TRBJ1-2; unclear D gene. For the CDR3, the DNA is TGTGCCAGCAGTATAGATCCCGGTGAGGCCTATGGCTACACCTTC. Its translation: CASSIDPGEAYGYTF. Filled out from reference TRBV7-8 and TRBJ1-2, the complete variable domain reads GAGVSQSPRYKVAKRGQDVALRCDPISGHVSLFWYQQALGQGPEFLTYFQNEAQLDKSGLPSDRFFAERPEGSVSTLKIQRTQQEDSAVYLCASSIDPGEAYGYTFGSGTRLTVV.